This T cell receptor (beta chain) originates from a study of shared clonotypes between healthy human individuals. Assay used: immunoSEQ multiplex PCR; TCRdb lists only in-frame clones, some missing. The sample includes about 490,000 clones, roughly 85% of them seen just once. Germline lookup yields CDR1 GTSNPN and CDR2 SVGIG (reference sequence). With 0 bases removed from V and 0 bases from J, the gap between germline ends came to 11 bases. The CDR3 totals 16 residues. The receptor's source is a woman between 40 and 55 years old in good health. Some clones in this sample may be carry-over from other donors' samples. The specimen sequenced was PBMCs. V and J are TRBV30 and TRBJ1-4; D is uncertain. The CDR3 spells CAWSVLRGATNEKLFF. The DNA for the CDR3 is TGTGCCTGGAGTGTACTTCGCGGTGCAACTAATGAAAAACTGTTTTTT. The full variable domain, in which reference TRBV30 and TRBJ1-4 provide the parts outside the CDR3, is SQTIHQWPATLVQPVGSPLSLECTVEGTSNPNLYWYRQAAGRGLQLLFYSVGIGQISSEVPQNLSASRPQDRQFILSSKKLLLSDSGFYLCAWSVLRGATNEKLFFGSGTQLSVL.